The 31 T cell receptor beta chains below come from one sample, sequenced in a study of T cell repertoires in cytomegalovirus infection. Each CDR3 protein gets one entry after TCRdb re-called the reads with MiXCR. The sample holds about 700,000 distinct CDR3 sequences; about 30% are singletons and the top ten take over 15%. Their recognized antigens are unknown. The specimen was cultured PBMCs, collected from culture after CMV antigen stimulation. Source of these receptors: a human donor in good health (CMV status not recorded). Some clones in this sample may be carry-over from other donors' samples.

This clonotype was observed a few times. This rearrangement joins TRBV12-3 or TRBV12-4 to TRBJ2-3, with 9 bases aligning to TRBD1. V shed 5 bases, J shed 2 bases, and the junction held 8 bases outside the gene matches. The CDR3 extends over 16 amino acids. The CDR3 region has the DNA TGTGCCAGCAGTCTAGACAGGGGGGAAATCACAGATACGCAGTATTTT. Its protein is CASSLDRGEITDTQYF.

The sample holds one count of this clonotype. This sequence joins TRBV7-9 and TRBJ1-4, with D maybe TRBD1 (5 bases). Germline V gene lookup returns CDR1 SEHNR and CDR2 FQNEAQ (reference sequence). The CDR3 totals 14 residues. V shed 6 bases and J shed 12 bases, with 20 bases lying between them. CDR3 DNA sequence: TGTGCCAGCAGTTACGAGTCCCGGGAAGGGGAACTGTTTTTT. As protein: CASSYESREGELFF.

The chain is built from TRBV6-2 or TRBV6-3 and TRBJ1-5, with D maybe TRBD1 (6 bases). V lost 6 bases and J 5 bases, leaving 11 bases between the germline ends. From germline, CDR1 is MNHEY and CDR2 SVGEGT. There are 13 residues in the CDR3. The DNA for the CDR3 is TGTGCCAGCAGGGTACAGGGATATCAGCCCCAGCATTTT. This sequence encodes CASRVQGYQPQHF.

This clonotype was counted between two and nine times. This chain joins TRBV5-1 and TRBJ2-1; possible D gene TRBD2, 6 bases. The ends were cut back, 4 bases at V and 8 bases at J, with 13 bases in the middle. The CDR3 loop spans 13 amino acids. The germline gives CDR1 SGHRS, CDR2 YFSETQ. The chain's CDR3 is CASSPGLPHEQFF. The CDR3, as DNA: TGCGCCAGCAGCCCCGGACTACCCCATGAGCAGTTCTTC. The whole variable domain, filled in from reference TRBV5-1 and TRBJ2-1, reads KAGVTQTPRYLIKTRGQQVTLSCSPISGHRSVSWYQQTPGQGLQFLFEYFSETQRNKGNFPGRFSGRQFSNSRSEMNVSTLELGDSALYLCASSPGLPHEQFFGPGTRLTVL.

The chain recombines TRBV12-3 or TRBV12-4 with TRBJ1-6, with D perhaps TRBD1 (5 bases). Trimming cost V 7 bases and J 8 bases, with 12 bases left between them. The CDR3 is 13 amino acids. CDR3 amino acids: CASTSGAHSPLHF. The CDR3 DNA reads TGTGCCAGCACCTCCGGGGCGCATTCACCCCTCCACTTT.

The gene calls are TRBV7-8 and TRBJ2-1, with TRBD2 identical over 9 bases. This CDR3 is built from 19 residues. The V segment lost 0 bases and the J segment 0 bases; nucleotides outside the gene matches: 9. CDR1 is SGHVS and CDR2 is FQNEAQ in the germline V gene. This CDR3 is CASSLARLSGGSSYNEQFF. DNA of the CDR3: TGTGCCAGCAGCTTAGCCCGACTGAGCGGGGGGAGCTCCTACAATGAGCAGTTCTTC.

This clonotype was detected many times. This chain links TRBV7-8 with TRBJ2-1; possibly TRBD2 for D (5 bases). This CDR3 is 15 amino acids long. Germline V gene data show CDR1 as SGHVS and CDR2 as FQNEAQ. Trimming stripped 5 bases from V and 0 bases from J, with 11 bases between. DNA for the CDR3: TGTGCCAGCAGCCGTTCGGGGAGCTCCTACAATGAGCAGTTCTTC. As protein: CASSRSGSSYNEQFF.

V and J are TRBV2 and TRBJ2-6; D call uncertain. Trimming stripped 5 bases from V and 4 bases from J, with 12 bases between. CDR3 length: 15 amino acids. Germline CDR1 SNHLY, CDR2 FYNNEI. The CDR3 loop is CASSQSPGGANVLTF. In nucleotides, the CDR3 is TGTGCCAGCAGTCAATCCCCGGGCGGGGCCAACGTCCTGACTTTC.

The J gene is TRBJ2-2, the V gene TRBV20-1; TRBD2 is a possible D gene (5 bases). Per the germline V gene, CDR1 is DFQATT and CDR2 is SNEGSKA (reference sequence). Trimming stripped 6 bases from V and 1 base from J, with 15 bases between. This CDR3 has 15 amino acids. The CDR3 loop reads CSAEGTPQNTGELFF. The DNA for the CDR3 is TGCAGTGCCGAGGGAACCCCCCAGAACACCGGGGAGCTGTTTTTT.

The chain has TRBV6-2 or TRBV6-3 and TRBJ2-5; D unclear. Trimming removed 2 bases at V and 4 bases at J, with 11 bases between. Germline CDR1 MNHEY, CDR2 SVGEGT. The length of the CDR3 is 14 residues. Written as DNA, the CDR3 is TGTGCCAGCAGTTACGCCGGAGTAGGAGAGACCCAGTACTTC. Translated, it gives CASSYAGVGETQYF.

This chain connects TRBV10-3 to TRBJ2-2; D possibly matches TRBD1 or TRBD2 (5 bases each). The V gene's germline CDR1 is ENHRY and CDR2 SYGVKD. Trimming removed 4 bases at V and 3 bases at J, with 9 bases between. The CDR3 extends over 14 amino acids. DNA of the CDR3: TGTGCCATCAGTGGAGGGACGGACACCGGGGAGCTGTTTTTT. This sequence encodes CAISGGTDTGELFF.

The CDR3 reads CATSRDGPIGANVLTF. The DNA for the CDR3 is TGTGCCACCAGCAGAGACGGGCCCATTGGGGCCAACGTCCTGACTTTC. The V gene is TRBV15, the J gene TRBJ2-6, with D unclear. The V and J ends lost 0 bases and 3 bases respectively, with 9 bases between them. Looked up from germline, CDR1 is LNHNV and CDR2 is YYDKDF (reference sequence). The CDR3 contains 16 residues.

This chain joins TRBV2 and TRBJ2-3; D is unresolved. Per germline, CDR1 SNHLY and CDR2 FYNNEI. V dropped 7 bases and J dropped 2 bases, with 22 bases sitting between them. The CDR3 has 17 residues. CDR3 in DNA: TGTGCCAGCACGGAATTTGAGGCCGTTTTCCTCACAGATACGCAGTATTTT. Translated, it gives CASTEFEAVFLTDTQYF.

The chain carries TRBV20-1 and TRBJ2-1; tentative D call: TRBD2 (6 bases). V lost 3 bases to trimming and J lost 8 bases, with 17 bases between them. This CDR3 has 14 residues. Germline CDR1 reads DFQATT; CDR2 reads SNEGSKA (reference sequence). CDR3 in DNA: TGCAGTGCTAGGGTCCGGGAGCGGCTGGATGAGCAGTTCTTC. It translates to CSARVRERLDEQFF.

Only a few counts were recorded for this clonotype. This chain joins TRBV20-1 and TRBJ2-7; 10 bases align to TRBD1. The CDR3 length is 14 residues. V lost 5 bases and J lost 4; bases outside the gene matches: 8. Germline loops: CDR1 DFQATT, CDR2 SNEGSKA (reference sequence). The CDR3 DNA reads TGCAGTGCTGACCGGGACAGGGGAAGGTACGAGCAGTACTTC. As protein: CSADRDRGRYEQYF.

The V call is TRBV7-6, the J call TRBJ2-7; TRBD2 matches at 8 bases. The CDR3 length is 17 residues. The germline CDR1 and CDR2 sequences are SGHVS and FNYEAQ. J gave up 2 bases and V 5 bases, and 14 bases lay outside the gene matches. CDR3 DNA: TGTGCCAGCAGCCAGAAGACCCAGGGACTAGAGGCCTACGAGCAGTACTTC. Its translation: CASSQKTQGLEAYEQYF.

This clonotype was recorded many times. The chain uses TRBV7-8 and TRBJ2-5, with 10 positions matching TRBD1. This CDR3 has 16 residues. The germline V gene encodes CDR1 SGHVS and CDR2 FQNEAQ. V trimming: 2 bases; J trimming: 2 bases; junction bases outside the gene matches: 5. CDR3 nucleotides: TGTGCCAGCAGCTTACCGACGGACAGGGGGCAAGAGACCCAGTACTTC. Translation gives CASSLPTDRGQETQYF.

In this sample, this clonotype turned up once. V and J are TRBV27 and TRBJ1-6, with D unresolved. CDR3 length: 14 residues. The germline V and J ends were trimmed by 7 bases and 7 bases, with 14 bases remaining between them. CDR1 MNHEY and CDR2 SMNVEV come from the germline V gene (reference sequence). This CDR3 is CASINAGSNSPLHF. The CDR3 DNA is TGTGCCAGCATCAACGCGGGATCAAATTCACCCCTCCACTTT.

The CDR3: CSAGGGGNSPLHF. DNA of the CDR3: TGCAGTGCGGGGGGAGGGGGGAATTCACCCCTCCACTTT. The chain uses TRBV20-1 and TRBJ1-6; tentatively, D is TRBD1 (6 bases). The V gene lost 6 bases and the J gene lost 7 bases, with 13 bases spanning the gap. Germline V gene lookup returns CDR1 DFQATT and CDR2 SNEGSKA (reference sequence). The CDR3 contains 13 residues.

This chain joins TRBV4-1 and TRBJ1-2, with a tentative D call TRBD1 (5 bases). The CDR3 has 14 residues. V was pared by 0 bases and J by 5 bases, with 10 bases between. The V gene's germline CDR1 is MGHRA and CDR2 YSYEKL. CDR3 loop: CASSQDPGLYGYTF. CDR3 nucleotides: TGCGCCAGCAGCCAAGATCCGGGACTGTATGGCTACACCTTC.

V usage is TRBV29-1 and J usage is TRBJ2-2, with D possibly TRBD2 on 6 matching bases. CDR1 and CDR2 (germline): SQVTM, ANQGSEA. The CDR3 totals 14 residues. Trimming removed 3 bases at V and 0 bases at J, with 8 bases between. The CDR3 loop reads CSVEGGANTGELFF. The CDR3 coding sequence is TGCAGCGTTGAGGGGGGAGCGAACACCGGGGAGCTGTTTTTT.

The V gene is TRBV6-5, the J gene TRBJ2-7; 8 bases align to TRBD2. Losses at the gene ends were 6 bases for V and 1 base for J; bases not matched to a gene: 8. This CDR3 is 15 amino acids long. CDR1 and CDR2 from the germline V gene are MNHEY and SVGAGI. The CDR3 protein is CASRAGLVQSYEQYF. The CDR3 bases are TGTGCCAGCAGGGCGGGACTAGTTCAATCCTACGAGCAGTACTTC.

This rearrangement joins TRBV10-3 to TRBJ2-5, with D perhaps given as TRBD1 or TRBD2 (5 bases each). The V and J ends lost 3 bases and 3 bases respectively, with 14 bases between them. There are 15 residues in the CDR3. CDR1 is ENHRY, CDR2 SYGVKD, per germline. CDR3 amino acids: CAISDISGTKETQYF. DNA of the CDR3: TGTGCCATCAGTGATATTTCAGGGACCAAAGAGACCCAGTACTTC.

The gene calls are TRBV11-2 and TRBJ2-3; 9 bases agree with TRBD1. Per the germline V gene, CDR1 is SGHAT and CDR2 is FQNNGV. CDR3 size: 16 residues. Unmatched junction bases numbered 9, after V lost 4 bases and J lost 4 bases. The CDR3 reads CASSSYRGRGADTQYF. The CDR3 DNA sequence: TGTGCCAGCAGCTCTTACAGGGGGCGGGGAGCAGATACGCAGTATTTT.

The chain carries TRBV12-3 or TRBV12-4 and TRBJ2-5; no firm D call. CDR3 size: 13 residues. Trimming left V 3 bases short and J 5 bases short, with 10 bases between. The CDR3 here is CASSFAILETQYF. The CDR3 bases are TGTGCCAGCAGTTTCGCCATTTTGGAGACCCAGTACTTC.

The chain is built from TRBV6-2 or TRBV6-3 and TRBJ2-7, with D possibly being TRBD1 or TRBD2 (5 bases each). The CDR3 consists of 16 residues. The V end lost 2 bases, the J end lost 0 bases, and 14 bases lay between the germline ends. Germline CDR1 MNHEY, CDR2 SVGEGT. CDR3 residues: CASSYGAGRASYEQYF. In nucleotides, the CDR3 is TGTGCCAGCAGTTACGGGGCGGGCAGGGCCTCCTACGAGCAGTACTTC.

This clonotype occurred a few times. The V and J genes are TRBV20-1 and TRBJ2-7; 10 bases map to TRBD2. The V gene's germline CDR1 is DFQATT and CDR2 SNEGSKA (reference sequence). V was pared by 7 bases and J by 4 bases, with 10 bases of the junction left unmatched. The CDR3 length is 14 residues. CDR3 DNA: TGCAGTGTGTGCCCCGGGACTAGCGCGTACGAGCAGTACTTC. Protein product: CSVCPGTSAYEQYF.

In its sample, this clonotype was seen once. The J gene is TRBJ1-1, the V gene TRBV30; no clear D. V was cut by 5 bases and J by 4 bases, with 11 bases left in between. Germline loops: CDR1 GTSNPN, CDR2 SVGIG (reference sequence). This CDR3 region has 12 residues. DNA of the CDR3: TGTGCCTGGGGCCCGGTTGGCACTGAAGCTTTCTTT. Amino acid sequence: CAWGPVGTEAFF.

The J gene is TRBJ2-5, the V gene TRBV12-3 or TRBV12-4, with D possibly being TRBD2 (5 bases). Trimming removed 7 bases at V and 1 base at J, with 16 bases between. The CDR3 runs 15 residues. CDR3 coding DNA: TGTGCCAGCACCCCTCGGGGTCTGGGCCAAGAGACCCAGTACTTC. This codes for CASTPRGLGQETQYF.

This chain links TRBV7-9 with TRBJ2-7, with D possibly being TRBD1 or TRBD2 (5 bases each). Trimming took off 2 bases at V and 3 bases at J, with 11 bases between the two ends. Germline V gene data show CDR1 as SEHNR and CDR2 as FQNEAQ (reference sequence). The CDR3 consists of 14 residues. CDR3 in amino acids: CASSLQGAFYEQYF. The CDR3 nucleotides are TGTGCCAGCAGCTTACAGGGAGCCTTCTACGAGCAGTACTTC.

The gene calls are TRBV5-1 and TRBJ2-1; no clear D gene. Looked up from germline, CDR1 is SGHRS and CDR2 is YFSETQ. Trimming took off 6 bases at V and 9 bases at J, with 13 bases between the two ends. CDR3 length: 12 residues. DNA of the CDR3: TGCGCCAGCAAAGACGAAGATTTTGAGCAGTTCTTC. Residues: CASKDEDFEQFF.